This T cell receptor (beta chain) was sequenced for a study of blood T cells in healthy people across ages. With a J-beta primer mix and a sample-barcoded 5' primer, a second PCR ran about 7 to 12 cycles. TCRdb independently ran MiXCR on the 5' RACE reads; one entry per CDR3 protein. The sample contains about 1.6 million distinct CDR3 sequences, around 35% of which appear only once. Trimming pared 3 bases from V and 2 bases from J, leaving 10 bases between. CDR1 DFQATT and CDR2 SNEGSKA come from the germline V gene (reference sequence). CDR3 length: 13 residues. This clonotype was detected once. V gene TRBV20-1 combines with J gene TRBJ1-2; TRBD1 might be the D (5 bases). The sequencing sample was made of blood. The receptor's source is a woman in her thirties in good health. The CDR3 region has the DNA TGCAGTGCTAGGACAGAAGCCAACTATGGCTACACCTTC. Protein product: CSARTEANYGYTF.